The 14 T cell receptor beta chains reported below all come from one sample, sequenced in a study of T cell repertoires in cytomegalovirus infection. TCRdb called the reads again in MiXCR, with one record for every CDR3 protein. Of 400,000 to 550,000 distinct CDR3 sequences in the sample, about 11% were seen once. The sequenced sample consisted of PBMCs. The receptors were sampled from a human donor in good health (CMV status not recorded). Some clones in this sample may be carry-over from other donors' samples.

Ten or more counts support this clonotype. This sequence joins TRBV7-2 and TRBJ2-5, with D maybe TRBD1 (6 bases). Germline V gene sequence: CDR1 SGHTA, CDR2 FQGNSA. V was clipped by 8 bases and J by 4 bases, with 17 bases between them. The CDR3 is 14 amino acids. The CDR3 DNA is TGTGCCAGCGGCAGGGGCTGGGGTCGAGAGACCCAGTACTTC. Translation gives CASGRGWGRETQYF.

This clonotype has more than one count but fewer than ten. This may come from a read error, since a much larger clone is one base off. The chain has TRBV4-2 and TRBJ2-6; D remains ambiguous. There are 16 residues in the CDR3. V was shortened by 0 bases and J by 2 bases, with 8 bases between the two germline ends. Germline V gene sequence: CDR1 LGHNA, CDR2 YNFKEQ. This CDR3 reads CASSQDDDPGANVLTF. The CDR3, as DNA: TGTGCCAGCAGCCAAGATGACGACCCTGGGGCCAACGTCCTGACTTTC.

This clonotype was observed many times. The chain combines TRBV2 with TRBJ1-1; no reliable D call. Per the germline V gene, CDR1 is SNHLY and CDR2 is FYNNEI. The CDR3 length is 11 residues. V gave up 7 bases and J gave up 3 bases, with 6 bases separating them. This chain's CDR3 is CASIIYTEAFF. In DNA, the CDR3 is TGTGCCAGCATAATATACACTGAAGCTTTCTTT.

The sample holds many counts of this clonotype. The chain recombines TRBV7-9 with TRBJ1-2, with TRBD1 matching 7 bases. The trim removed 6 bases at V and 5 bases at J, leaving 9 bases unmatched. This CDR3 spans 14 amino acids. Germline V gene sequence: CDR1 SEHNR, CDR2 FQNEAQ (reference sequence). The DNA of the CDR3 is TGTGCCAGCAGTCCAAGGGGGCTCTGGTATGGCTACACCTTC. Its translation: CASSPRGLWYGYTF.

The table lists this clonotype with many counts. The rearrangement links TRBV4-2 to TRBJ2-7; 14 bases map to TRBD2. This CDR3 comprises 19 residues. Germline V gene lookup returns CDR1 LGHNA and CDR2 YNFKEQ. J gave up 3 bases and V 5 bases, and 15 bases lay outside the gene matches. This CDR3 reads CASSGQGTSGSLLVYEQYF. CDR3 sequence (DNA): TGTGCCAGCAGCGGACAGGGGACTAGCGGGAGCTTATTGGTCTACGAGCAGTACTTC.

This clonotype was observed at least ten times. This rearrangement joins TRBV7-6 to TRBJ2-1, with 9 bases that match TRBD2. The J segment lost 0 bases and the V segment lost 5 bases, leaving 8 bases of the junction unmatched. Germline-derived CDR1 and CDR2 are SGHVS and FNYEAQ. The CDR3 totals 17 residues. CDR3 sequence reads: CASSPSTSGSSYNEQFF. CDR3 nucleotides: TGTGCCAGCAGCCCCTCGACTAGCGGTAGCTCCTACAATGAGCAGTTCTTC.

This clonotype was counted many times. The rearrangement joins TRBV4-1 to TRBJ1-1; a possible D gene is TRBD1 (6 bases). The germline V gene encodes CDR1 MGHRA and CDR2 YSYEKL. Trimming pared 8 bases from V and 7 bases from J, leaving 23 bases between. CDR3 length equals 15 residues. Here the CDR3 DNA reads TGCGCCAGCCAGCTCAACAGGGACTCTTCGGGTGAAGCTTTCTTT. Protein sequence: CASQLNRDSSGEAFF.

The rearrangement uses TRBV4-2 and TRBJ2-7; D gene uncertain. Germline CDR1 LGHNA, CDR2 YNFKEQ. The ends were cut back, 0 bases at V and 1 base at J, with 10 bases in the middle. This CDR3 is built from 15 residues. The CDR3 loop is CASSQDRPPSYEQYF. DNA for the CDR3: TGTGCCAGCAGCCAAGATAGACCGCCATCCTACGAGCAGTACTTC.

This clonotype was seen at least ten times. The chain links TRBV19 to TRBJ2-3, with D possibly matching TRBD1 (5 bases). Trimming cost V 6 bases and J 6 bases, with 16 bases left between them. The length of the CDR3 is 14 residues. CDR1 LNHDA and CDR2 SQIVND come from the germline V gene (reference sequence). CDR3: CASSLGTGGDTQYF. The CDR3 nucleotides read TGTGCCAGTAGCCTCGGCACAGGTGGGGATACGCAGTATTTT.

This clonotype has ten or more counts. V gene TRBV7-9 combines with J gene TRBJ2-5; 7 positions agree with TRBD1. The germline gives CDR1 SEHNR, CDR2 FQNEAQ (reference sequence). This CDR3 has 16 amino acids. V lost 5 bases, J lost 4 bases, and 13 bases stayed unmatched. The CDR3 here is CASSPRDRAGGETQYF. CDR3 in DNA: TGTGCCAGCAGCCCTCGTGATAGGGCAGGGGGAGAGACCCAGTACTTC.

This clonotype was detected many times. The chain links TRBV7-9 to TRBJ1-5; 7 bases align to TRBD1. V gave up 3 bases and J gave up 2 bases; unmatched junction bases: 1. This CDR3 is built from 14 residues. Germline lookup yields CDR1 SEHNR and CDR2 FQNEAQ (reference sequence). The CDR3 is CASSFDRGNQPQHF. In nucleotides, the CDR3 is TGTGCCAGCAGCTTCGACAGGGGCAATCAGCCCCAGCATTTT.

This clonotype turned up a few times. This chain uses TRBV28 with TRBJ1-3; D may be TRBD1 (5 bases). This CDR3 spans 16 amino acids. V lost 6 bases and J 0 bases, leaving 15 bases between the germline ends. Germline CDR1 and CDR2: MDHEN and SYDVKM. The chain's CDR3 is CASRPVDRSSGNTIYF. DNA of the CDR3: TGTGCCAGCAGACCAGTTGACAGAAGCTCTGGAAACACCATATATTTT.

This clonotype was detected ten times or more. This chain links TRBV7-9 with TRBJ2-2; D possibly uses TRBD1 or TRBD2 (5 bases each). The CDR3 covers 14 residues. V was trimmed by 7 bases and J by 4 bases, leaving 13 bases between them. CDR1 and CDR2 (germline): SEHNR, FQNEAQ (reference sequence). The CDR3 loop is CASTDRGPTGELFF. DNA for the CDR3: TGTGCCAGCACCGATCGGGGACCCACCGGGGAGCTGTTTTTT.

This clonotype was recorded many times. The chain has TRBV10-3 and TRBJ2-7, with 7 bases lining up with TRBD1. This CDR3 is 15 amino acids long. CDR1 and CDR2 from the germline V gene are ENHRY and SYGVKD. V lost 0 bases and J lost 7; bases outside the gene matches: 9. The DNA of the CDR3 is TGTGCCATCAGTGAGTCGGCCCGAGGACAGGTAGAGCAGTACTTC. This sequence encodes CAISESARGQVEQYF.